Listed below are T cell receptor beta chains from one sample, sequenced in a study of cytomegalovirus exposure and HLA in healthy donors. Libraries were prepared by immunoSEQ multiplex PCR; TCRdb keeps only in-frame clonotypes and omits some of them. The sample lists 100,000 or so clones; about three quarters were seen once. The specimen sequenced was PBMCs. These receptors were obtained from a middle-aged woman in good health and CMV-seropositive. CDR3s include the opening cysteine and the closing phenylalanine or tryptophan. A D gene is named only where the DNA matches it firmly. Rows may omit the clone size; those that give it use once, few, many or a size class.

>-|-|15|TRBJ2-5|TRBV5-1
CASSLETGRQETQYF
TGCGCCAGCAGCTTGGAAACAGGGCGCCAAGAGACCCAGTACTTC
>-|TRBD1|14|TRBJ1-1|TRBV7-2
CASSTQGLGTEAFF
TGTGCCAGCAGCACACAGGGGTTGGGCACTGAAGCTTTCTTT
>-|TRBD1|14|TRBJ2-2|TRBV28
CASLGPGGTGELFF
TGTGCCAGCCTTGGCCCAGGGGGAACCGGGGAGCTGTTTTTT
>-|TRBD2|16|TRBJ2-7|TRBV7-2
CASSQGTSGRTYEQYF
TGTGCCAGCAGCCAAGGGACTAGCGGGAGAACCTACGAGCAGTACTTC
>-|TRBD1|13|TRBJ1-2|TRBV11-3
CASSPDRDYGYTF
TGTGCCAGCAGCCCGGACAGGGACTATGGCTACACCTTC
>few|TRBD1|14|TRBJ2-7|TRBV4-3
CASCATGGPYEQYF
TGCGCCTCTTGCGCGACAGGGGGCCCCTACGAGCAGTACTTC
>-|-|13|TRBJ2-7|TRBV30
CAWVCRVLYEQYF
TGTGCCTGGGTATGCAGGGTTTTATACGAGCAGTACTTC
>-|TRBD1|12|TRBJ2-2|TRBV5-1
CASSLTGEELFF
TGCGCCAGCAGCTTAACAGGGGAGGAGCTGTTTTTT
>once|TRBD2|16|TRBJ2-7|TRBV16
CASSLGLADSSYEQYF
TGTGCCAGCAGCCTGGGACTAGCGGACAGCTCCTACGAGCAGTACTTC
>-|-|17|TRBJ2-1|TRBV28
CASSTNYGTLTYNEQFF
TGTGCCAGCAGTACAAATTATGGGACACTAACCTACAATGAGCAGTTCTTC
>-|-|11|TRBJ1-2|TRBV30
CAWSDRGDYTF
TGTGCCTGGAGTGATAGGGGCGACTACACCTTC
>once|-|14|TRBJ2-4|TRBV11-2
CASSLARGGDIQYF
TGTGCCAGCAGCTTAGCCAGGGGAGGGGACATTCAGTACTTC
>-|TRBD2|16|TRBJ2-4|TRBV11-3
CASSDRLAGAKNIQYF
TGTGCCAGCAGCGACCGACTAGCGGGAGCCAAAAACATTCAGTACTTC
>-|-|15|TRBJ2-3|TRBV9
CASSVEWRYTDTQYF
TGTGCCAGCAGCGTAGAGTGGCGGTACACAGATACGCAGTATTTT
>few|-|13|TRBJ1-1|TRBV6-5
CASSYFSNTEAFF
TGTGCCAGCAGTTACTTCTCCAACACTGAAGCTTTCTTT
>-|-|15|TRBJ1-1|TRBV19
CASSINQGKNTEAFF
TGTGCCAGTAGTATCAACCAGGGGAAGAACACTGAAGCTTTCTTT
>-|TRBD1|15|TRBJ2-3|TRBV7-3
CASSQDRGIQNTQYF
TGTGCCAGCAGCCAGGACAGGGGGATACAGAATACGCAGTATTTT
>-|TRBD1|13|TRBJ1-2|TRBV7-2
CARGTGGGYGYTF
TGTGCCAGAGGAACAGGGGGTGGCTATGGCTACACCTTC
>-|-|15|TRBJ1-5|TRBV4-3
CASSQDDRRNQPQHF
TGCGCCAGCAGCCAAGATGACAGACGCAATCAGCCCCAGCATTTT
>once|TRBD1|14|TRBJ2-1|TRBV5-5
CASSAGTGYNEQFF
TGTGCCAGCAGCGCAGGGACAGGGTACAATGAGCAGTTCTTC
>few|-|14|TRBJ2-7|TRBV4-3
CASSQDLDRYEQYF
TGCGCCAGCAGCCAAGATTTGGACAGATACGAGCAGTACTTC
>few|TRBD1|13|TRBJ1-4|TRBV18
CASSSTGNEKLFF
TGTGCCAGCTCATCGACAGGGAATGAAAAACTGTTTTTT
>-|-|13|TRBJ2-7|TRBV7-7
CASSLGTWSEQYF
TGTGCTAGCAGCTTGGGGACTTGGAGTGAGCAGTACTTC
>-|-|17|TRBJ1-5|TRBV21-1
CASSKDRERDSNQPQHF
TGTGCCAGCAGCAAAGACAGGGAGAGGGATAGCAATCAGCCCCAGCATTTT
>-|-|15|TRBJ1-1|TRBV7-9
CASSSSGGRGAEAFF
TGTGCCAGCAGCTCCTCGGGGGGGCGAGGCGCTGAAGCTTTCTTT
>-|-|14|TRBJ1-2|TRBV4-1
CASSPPGSNYGYTF
TGCGCCAGCAGCCCCCCCGGGAGCAACTATGGCTACACCTTC
>-|-|14|TRBJ2-1|TRBV19
CASSIDSIATEQFF
TGTGCCAGTAGTATAGACTCGATAGCGACCGAGCAGTTCTTC
>-|-|16|TRBJ2-7|TRBV5-3
CARSLPGHEDAYEQYF
TGTGCCAGAAGCTTACCGGGACACGAAGACGCCTACGAGCAGTACTTC
>once|TRBD2|15|TRBJ2-3|TRBV5-1
CASSPTSGSTDTQYF
TGCGCCAGCAGTCCGACTAGCGGGAGCACAGATACGCAGTATTTT
>-|TRBD2|15|TRBJ2-7|TRBV6-5
CASSYSRLSGFEQYF
TGTGCCAGCAGTTACTCTAGGCTTAGCGGGTTTGAGCAGTACTTC
>-|-|15|TRBJ2-3|TRBV5-4
CASSLAVASTDTQYF
TGTGCCAGCAGCTTGGCGGTAGCGAGCACAGATACGCAGTATTTT
>few|TRBD2|16|TRBJ2-7|TRBV18
CASSLVGGTISYEQYF
TGTGCCAGCTCCCTTGTGGGAGGGACTATCTCCTACGAGCAGTACTTC
>few|-|14|TRBJ2-1|TRBV28
CASSLILDQGEQFF
TGTGCCAGCAGTTTAATTCTAGATCAGGGTGAGCAGTTCTTC
>-|-|15|TRBJ2-7|TRBV13
CASSSPDIGIMEQYF
TGTGCCAGCAGCTCTCCGGACATAGGGATTATGGAGCAGTACTTC
>-|TRBD2|15|TRBJ2-2|TRBV9
CASSVTAGVTGELFF
TGTGCCAGCAGCGTAACAGCGGGAGTAACCGGGGAGCTGTTTTTT
>-|TRBD1|16|TRBJ2-1|TRBV4-2
CASSQEPGQGGTEQFF
TGTGCCAGCAGCCAAGAACCGGGACAGGGAGGTACTGAGCAGTTCTTC
>-|-|16|TRBJ1-3|TRBV28
CASSSPTGASGNTIYF
TGTGCCAGCAGTTCACCGACAGGCGCCTCTGGAAACACCATATATTTT
>-|-|15|TRBJ2-1|TRBV5-4
CASSLELGGLNEQFF
TGTGCCAGCAGCTTGGAACTAGGAGGATTGAATGAGCAGTTCTTC
>-|TRBD1|19|TRBJ1-5|TRBV6-7
CASSYTDRGTSGSNQPQHF
TGTGCCAGCAGTTACACGGACAGGGGAACCTCGGGTAGCAATCAGCCCCAGCATTTT
>-|-|13|TRBJ1-2|TRBV5-8
CASSLTENYGYTF
TGTGCCAGCAGCTTGACAGAAAACTATGGCTACACCTTC
>-|-|15|TRBJ2-7|TRBV28
CASSLRLAGAYEQYF
TGTGCCAGCAGTTTGAGGCTAGCTGGGGCCTACGAGCAGTACTTC
>once|TRBD1|15|TRBJ1-2|TRBV6-5
CASTYNTGAGYGYPF
TGTGCCAGCACCTATAATACAGGGGCCGGCTATGGCTACCCCTTC
>-|-|14|TRBJ1-6|TRBV12-5
CASGLEGRYSPLHF
TGTGCTAGTGGTTTGGAGGGGAGGTATTCACCCCTCCACTTT
>-|-|14|TRBJ2-7|TRBV5-4
CASSDSAVLYEQYF
TGTGCCAGCAGCGACTCCGCCGTTCTGTACGAGCAGTACTTC
>once|-|14|TRBJ1-1|TRBV28
CASDMGGTMTEAFF
TGTGCCAGCGATATGGGGGGGACGATGACTGAAGCTTTCTTT
>-|-|17|TRBJ2-1|TRBV13
CASSPRYRTDSYNEQFF
TGTGCCAGCAGCCCTAGATACCGGACTGATTCCTACAATGAGCAGTTCTTC
>-|-|15|TRBJ2-7|TRBV10-1
CASSETGRAAYEQYF
TGCGCCAGCAGTGAGACGGGCAGGGCCGCCTACGAGCAGTACTTC
>-|TRBD1|15|TRBJ2-7|TRBV27
CASSLVGQGSYEQYF
TGTGCCAGCAGTCTCGTGGGACAGGGCTCCTACGAGCAGTACTTC
>few|-|18|TRBJ1-2|TRBV18
CASSPIPKAELAGYGYTF
TGTGCCAGCTCACCGATCCCGAAAGCCGAGTTGGCGGGCTATGGCTACACCTTC
>-|-|16|TRBJ1-3|TRBV5-3
CARSPDSRISGNTIYF
TGTGCCAGAAGCCCCGACAGCCGGATCTCTGGAAACACCATATATTTT
>-|-|13|TRBJ2-7|TRBV18
CASSGGAIYEQYF
TGTGCCAGCTCGGGGGGGGCGATCTACGAGCAGTACTTC
>-|-|15|TRBJ2-7|TRBV27
CASSFRTISSYEQYF
TGTGCCAGCAGTTTTCGGACTATTAGCTCCTACGAGCAGTACTTC
>-|-|13|TRBJ1-2|TRBV25-1
CASSEQGHYGYTF
TGTGCCAGCAGTGAACAGGGTCACTATGGCTACACCTTC
>-|-|17|TRBJ1-6|TRBV27
CASSLRVGGSYNSPLHF
TGTGCCAGCAGTTTAAGGGTTGGAGGCTCCTATAATTCACCCCTCCACTTT
>-|-|12|TRBJ1-2|TRBV9
CASSPPGYGYTF
TGTGCCAGCAGCCCACCCGGCTATGGCTACACCTTC
>-|-|14|TRBJ2-3|TRBV10-3
CAISESAPMDTQYF
TGTGCCATCAGTGAGTCAGCCCCCATGGATACGCAGTATTTT
>-|-|17|TRBJ2-3|TRBV27
CASTPGVGRVSTDTQYF
TGTGCCAGCACCCCAGGGGTGGGAAGGGTAAGCACAGATACGCAGTATTTT
>-|TRBD1|14|TRBJ1-3|TRBV6-5
CASSLDRGGNTIYF
TGTGCCAGCAGTCTCGACAGGGGAGGAAACACCATATATTTT
>-|-|15|TRBJ2-1|TRBV13
CASSSSDISYNEQFF
TGTGCCAGCAGCTCCAGTGATATCTCCTACAATGAGCAGTTCTTC
>-|-|14|TRBJ1-1|TRBV5-4
CASSLDSLNTEAFF
TGTGCCAGCAGCTTAGACAGCTTGAACACTGAAGCTTTCTTT